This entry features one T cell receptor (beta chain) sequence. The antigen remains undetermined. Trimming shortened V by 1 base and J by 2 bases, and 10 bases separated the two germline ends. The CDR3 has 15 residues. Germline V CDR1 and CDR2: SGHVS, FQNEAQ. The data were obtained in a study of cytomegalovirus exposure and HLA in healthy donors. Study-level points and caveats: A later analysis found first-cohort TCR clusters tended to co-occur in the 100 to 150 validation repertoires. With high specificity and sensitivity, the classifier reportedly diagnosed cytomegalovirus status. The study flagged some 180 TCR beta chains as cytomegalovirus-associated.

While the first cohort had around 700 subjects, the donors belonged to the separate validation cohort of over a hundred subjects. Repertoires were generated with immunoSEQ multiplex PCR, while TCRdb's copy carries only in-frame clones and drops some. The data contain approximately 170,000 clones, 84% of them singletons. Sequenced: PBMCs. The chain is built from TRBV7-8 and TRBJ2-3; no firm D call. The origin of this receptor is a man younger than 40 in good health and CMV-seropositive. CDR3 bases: TGTGCCAGCAGCTTAGGCGGCGGTGCCACAGATACGCAGTATTTT. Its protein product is CASSLGGGATDTQYF. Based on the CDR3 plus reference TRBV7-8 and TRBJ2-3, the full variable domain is GAGVSQSPRYKVAKRGQDVALRCDPISGHVSLFWYQQALGQGPEFLTYFQNEAQLDKSGLPSDRFFAERPEGSVSTLKIQRTQQEDSAVYLCASSLGGGATDTQYFGPGTRLTVL.